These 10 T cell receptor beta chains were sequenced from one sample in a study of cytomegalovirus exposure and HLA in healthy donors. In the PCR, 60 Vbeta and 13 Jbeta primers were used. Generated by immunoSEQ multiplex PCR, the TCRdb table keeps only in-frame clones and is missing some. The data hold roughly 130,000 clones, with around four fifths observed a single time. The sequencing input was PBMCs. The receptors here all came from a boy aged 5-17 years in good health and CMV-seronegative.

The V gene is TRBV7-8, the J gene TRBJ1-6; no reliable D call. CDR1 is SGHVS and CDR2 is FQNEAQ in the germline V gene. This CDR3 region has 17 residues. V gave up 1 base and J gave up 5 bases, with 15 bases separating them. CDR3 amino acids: CASSLELPGDNNSPLHF. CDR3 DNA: TGTGCCAGCAGCTTAGAACTTCCCGGAGATAATAATTCACCCCTCCACTTT.

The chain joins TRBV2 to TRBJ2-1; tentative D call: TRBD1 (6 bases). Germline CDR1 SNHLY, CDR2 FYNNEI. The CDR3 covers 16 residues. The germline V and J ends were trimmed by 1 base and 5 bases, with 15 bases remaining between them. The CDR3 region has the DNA TGTGCCAGCAGTGAAGAAGAGACAGGACCAAACAATGAGCAGTTCTTC. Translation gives CASSEEETGPNNEQFF.

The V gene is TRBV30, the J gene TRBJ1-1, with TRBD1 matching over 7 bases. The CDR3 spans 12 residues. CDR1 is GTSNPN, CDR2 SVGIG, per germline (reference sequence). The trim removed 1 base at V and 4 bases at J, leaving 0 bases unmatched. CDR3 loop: CAWSGTGTEAFF. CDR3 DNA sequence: TGTGCCTGGAGTGGGACAGGCACTGAAGCTTTCTTT.

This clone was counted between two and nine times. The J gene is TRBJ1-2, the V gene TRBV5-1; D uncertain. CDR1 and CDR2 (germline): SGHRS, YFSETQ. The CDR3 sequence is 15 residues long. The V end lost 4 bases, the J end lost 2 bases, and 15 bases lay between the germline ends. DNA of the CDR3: TGCGCCAGCAGCACGGACCTCGGCGGGAACTATGGCTACACCTTC. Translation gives CASSTDLGGNYGYTF.

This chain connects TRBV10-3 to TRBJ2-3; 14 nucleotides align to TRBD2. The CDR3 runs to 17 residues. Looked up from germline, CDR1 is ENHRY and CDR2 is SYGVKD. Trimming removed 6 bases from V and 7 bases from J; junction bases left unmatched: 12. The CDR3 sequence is CAISRETSGRALNTQYF. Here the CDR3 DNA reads TGTGCCATCAGCAGGGAGACTAGCGGGAGGGCCCTGAATACGCAGTATTTT.

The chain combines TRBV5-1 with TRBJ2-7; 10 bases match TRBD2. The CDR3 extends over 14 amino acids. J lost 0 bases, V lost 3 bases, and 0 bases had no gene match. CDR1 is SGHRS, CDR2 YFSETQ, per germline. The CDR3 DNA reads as TGCGCCAGCAGCTGGACTAGCGGCTCCTACGAGCAGTACTTC. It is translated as CASSWTSGSYEQYF.

This CDR3 is CASSLATGGKAFF. CDR3 nucleotides: TGTGCCAGCAGCTTAGCGACAGGGGGGAAAGCTTTCTTT. This sequence joins TRBV7-2 and TRBJ1-1; 9 nucleotides match TRBD1. The junction had 2 bases not matched to a gene; V was cut back by 0 bases and J by 9 bases. The CDR3 has 13 residues. The V gene's germline CDR1 is SGHTA and CDR2 FQGNSA.

The CDR3 bases are TGCGCCAGCAGCTTGGGACGAAGGACAGACAATGAGCAGTTCTTC. Encoded protein: CASSLGRRTDNEQFF. The chain combines TRBV5-1 with TRBJ2-1, with D maybe TRBD1 (6 bases). The CDR3 extends over 15 amino acids. Germline-derived CDR1 and CDR2 are SGHRS and YFSETQ. V lost 0 bases, J lost 5 bases, and 12 bases lay in between.

CDR3 in amino acids: CASSRYSDSSYEQYF. The CDR3 nucleotides are TGTGCCAGCAGCCGCTACAGTGATAGCTCCTACGAGCAGTACTTC. The chain is built from TRBV11-2 and TRBJ2-7; D gene unclear. Germline CDR1 is SGHAT and CDR2 is FQNNGV. Trimming stripped 5 bases from V and 0 bases from J, with 14 bases between. This CDR3 contains 15 residues.

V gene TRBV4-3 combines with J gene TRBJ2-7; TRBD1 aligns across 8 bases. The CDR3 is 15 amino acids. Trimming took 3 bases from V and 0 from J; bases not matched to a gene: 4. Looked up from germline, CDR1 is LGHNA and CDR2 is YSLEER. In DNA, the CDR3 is TGCGCCAGCAGCCAGACAGGGGTCGCCTCCTACGAGCAGTACTTC. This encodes CASSQTGVASYEQYF.